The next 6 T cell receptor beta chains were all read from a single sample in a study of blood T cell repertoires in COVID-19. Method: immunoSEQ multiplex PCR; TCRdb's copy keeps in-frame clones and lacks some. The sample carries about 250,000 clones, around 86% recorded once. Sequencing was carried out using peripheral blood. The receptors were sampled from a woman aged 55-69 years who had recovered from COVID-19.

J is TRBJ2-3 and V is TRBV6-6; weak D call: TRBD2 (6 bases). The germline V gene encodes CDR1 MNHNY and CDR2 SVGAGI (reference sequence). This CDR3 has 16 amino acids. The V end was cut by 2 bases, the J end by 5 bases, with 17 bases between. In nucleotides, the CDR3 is TGTGCCAGCAGTTACAAAAATCTCGGGGGAGGAGATACGCAGTATTTT. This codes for CASSYKNLGGGDTQYF.

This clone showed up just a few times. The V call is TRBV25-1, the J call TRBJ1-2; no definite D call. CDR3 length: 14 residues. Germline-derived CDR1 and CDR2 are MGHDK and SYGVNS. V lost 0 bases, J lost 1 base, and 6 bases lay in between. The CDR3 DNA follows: TGTGCCAGCAGTGAATACGGGTTTAACTATGGCTACACCTTC. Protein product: CASSEYGFNYGYTF.

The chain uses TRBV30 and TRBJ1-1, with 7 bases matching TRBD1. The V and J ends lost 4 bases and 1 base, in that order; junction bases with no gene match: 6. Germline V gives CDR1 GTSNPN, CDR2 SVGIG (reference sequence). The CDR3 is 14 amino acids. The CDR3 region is CAWILDRENTEAFF. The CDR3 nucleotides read TGTGCCTGGATTCTCGACAGGGAGAACACTGAAGCTTTCTTT.

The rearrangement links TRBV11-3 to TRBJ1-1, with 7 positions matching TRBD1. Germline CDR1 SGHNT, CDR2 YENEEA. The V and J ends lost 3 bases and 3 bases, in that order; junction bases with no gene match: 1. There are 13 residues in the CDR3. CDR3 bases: TGTGCCAGCAGCTTGACAGGGTACACTGAAGCTTTCTTT. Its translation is CASSLTGYTEAFF.

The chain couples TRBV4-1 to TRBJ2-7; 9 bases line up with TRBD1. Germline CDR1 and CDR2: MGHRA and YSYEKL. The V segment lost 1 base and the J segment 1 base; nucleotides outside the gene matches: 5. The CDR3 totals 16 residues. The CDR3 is CASSQGPGTGSYEQYF. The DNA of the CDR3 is TGCGCCAGCAGCCAAGGCCCCGGGACAGGGTCCTACGAGCAGTACTTC.

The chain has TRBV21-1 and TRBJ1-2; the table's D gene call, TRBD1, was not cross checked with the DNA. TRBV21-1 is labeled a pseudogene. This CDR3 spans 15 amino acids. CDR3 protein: CASSSTQGVNYGYTF. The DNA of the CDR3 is TGTGCCAGCAGCAGTACCCAGGGTGTTAACTATGGCTACACCTTC.